The present entry profiles one T cell receptor beta chain with its context. The antigen this receptor binds is unknown. No qualities accompany the bases; no much larger clone lies one base away. Trimming accounts for 5 bases at V and 5 bases at J, while the number of junction bases matched to no gene is 8. From the cysteine up to the phenylalanine, the CDR3 has a length of 16 residues. Only the CDR3 portion is preserved as DNA: 48 bases, with reading frame beginning at the first base. The germline V gene sets CDR1 to MDHEN and CDR2 to SYDVKM. This sample was included in a study of shared clonotypes between healthy human individuals (dated by TCRdb to between 2020 and 2021). Background on the whole study: The cohort comprised a couple of women and three men aged 18 to 49 years. The study deeply sequenced blood TCR repertoires of roughly five healthy adults to estimate repertoire size and the extent of clonotype sharing between individuals. Each donor's leukapheresis produced roughly between about 0.9 and 9.5 billion PBMCs. For each donor, three plates each were used for CD4 naive and CD4 memory, two plates were used for CD8 naive, and one plate was used for CD8 memory. To increase sequencing depth and limit assay-specific biases, different laboratories used diverse techniques to prepare libraries and sequence TCR repertoires. Findings and caveats that apply to the study as a whole: Because the study included a small number of donors, the genetic and exposure-history diversity represented was limited. Compared with non-shared clonotypes, the clonotypes found in all four sorted-subset donors had higher generation probabilities. Rarefaction of sorted-subset datasets indicated incomplete sequencing despite the large sequencing depth. Based on pairwise subsampling, the degree of clonotype sharing among donors was expected to be affected by sequencing depth. Across a handful of donors, about 5% of naive CD4, approximately 3.5% of naive CD8, under 2.5% of memory CD4, and roughly 0.4% of memory CD8 clonotypes were shared. Sampling was restricted to blood, and TCR repertoires in tissue are likely to differ from TCR repertoires in blood. Estimated clonotype richness was generally larger for naive than for memory subsets.

The donors were healthy, HIV-negative adults with no recently reported acute infections or vaccinations. Only Caucasian adults living in Nashville, Tennessee, USA were represented among the donors. CD4+ T cells were enriched by magnetic negative selection, after which naive cells were positively selected on CD45RA and the negative fraction was taken as the memory subset. After blood collection by leukapheresis, PBMCs were isolated using Ficoll-Histopaque density gradient centrifugation and then cryopreserved in the vapor phase of liquid nitrogen. Analytical flow cytometry was used to check the purity and quantity of each magnetically sorted T cell population. Genomic DNA was isolated from each sorted fraction and quantified by UV absorbance on a Nanodrop 2000c. TCR CDR3 regions were amplified from genomic DNA by multiplex PCR using the deep immunoSEQ assay. For each cell subset, the extracted genomic DNA was distributed evenly across all wells of several immunoSEQ 96-well plates, and each plate served as one replicate. For sorted subsets, each replicate PCR was loaded with 150 to 250 ng genomic DNA, equivalent to approximately 27,000 T cell genomes. The purified libraries were quantified using a Qubit 3.0 fluorometer, sized with a Bioanalyzer 2100, and then quantified again using the KAPA Library Quantification kit. Every immunoSEQ 96-well plate was sequenced on a dedicated single-read 150-cycle Illumina NextSeq 550 flow cell. On the study's bioinformatics: Because the immunoSEQ output included only junctional sequences and no quality scores, the filtering could not be the same as the filtering used for full-length reads. To assign V/J genes and CDR3, sequences were annotated using PyIR, a Python wrapper for IgBLAST v1.9, with IMGT germline references. Reads were filtered out if the reads had weak V/J assignments (E-value above 1e-6), no CDR3, stop codons, out-of-frame junctions, or ambiguous translated residues. V3J clonotypes were defined as sequences sharing the same inferred V gene, J gene, and CDR3 amino acid sequence. Percentage overlap between repertoires was calculated by dividing the number of shared unique clonotypes by the size of the smaller repertoire. Repertoire richness was assessed with RTK rarefaction, the Chao1 estimator, and Recon v2.1 estimates of unobserved clonotypes. Generation probabilities for all TCRbeta clonotypes obtained by the gDNA method from a handful of donors were computed using OLGA. TCRdb stores this immuneACCESS table with in-frame sequences only. Part of the clones is absent; in the studies checked, under half of the shortfall reflects unresolved V genes, and no reason is known for the rest. That table supplies the V and J calls and clone size; D and trimming were determined from the DNA. The table for this sample lists about 700,000 clones; under 80% of them were counted only once. The ten largest clones add up to 1.5% to 2% of the sample.

The sample consisted of memory CD4+ T cells sorted from blood. The meaning of the sample's cell subset or site label: CD45RA-negative fraction. This receptor was taken from a woman in her twenties or thirties in good health. Rearrangement joined TRBV28 to TRBJ2-7; 14 central nucleotides agree with TRBD2. The CDR3: CASSPPGLAGDHEQYF. The DNA sequence follows: TGTGCCAGCAGTCCTCCGGGACTAGCGGGAGACCACGAGCAGTACTTC.